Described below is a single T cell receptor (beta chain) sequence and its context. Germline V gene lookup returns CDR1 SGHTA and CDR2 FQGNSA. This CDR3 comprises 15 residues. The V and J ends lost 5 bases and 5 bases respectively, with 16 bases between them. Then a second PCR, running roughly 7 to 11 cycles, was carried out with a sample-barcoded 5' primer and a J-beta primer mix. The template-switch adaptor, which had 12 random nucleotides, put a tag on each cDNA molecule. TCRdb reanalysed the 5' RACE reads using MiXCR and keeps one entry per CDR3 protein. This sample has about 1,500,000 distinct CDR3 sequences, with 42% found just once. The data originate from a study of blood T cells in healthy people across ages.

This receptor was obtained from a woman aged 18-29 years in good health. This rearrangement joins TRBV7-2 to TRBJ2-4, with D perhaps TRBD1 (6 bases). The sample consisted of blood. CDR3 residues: CASSPLTGYQNIQYF. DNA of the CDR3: TGTGCCAGCAGCCCACTAACAGGGTATCAAAACATTCAGTACTTC.